This TCR beta chain was captured in a study of blood T cell repertoires in COVID-19. On the study more broadly: Some COVID-19 samples were acute and others convalescent; all came from the United States, Italy and Spain. Nucleic acid was either cDNA or gDNA, and it came from T cells, B-cell-depleted T cells, or PBMCs.

The authors' processing: It was from reference gene primer amplification that nucleated cell counts were estimated. Assay used: immunoSEQ multiplex PCR; TCRdb lists only in-frame clones, some missing. V, J and clone size were drawn from that table, and D and trimming were deduced from the DNA. The sample holds over 20,000 clones, 83% seen once. Sequencing was carried out using peripheral blood. This sequence originates from a human donor in a cohort sampled during active COVID-19.

The CDR3 reads CASSPRDRDPYEQYF. The CDR3 DNA sequence: TGTGCCAGCAGCCCACGGGACAGGGATCCCTACGAGCAGTACTTC. V usage is TRBV4-2 and J usage is TRBJ2-7; 9 bases map to TRBD1. J gave up 2 bases and V 4 bases, and 6 bases lay outside the gene matches. Germline CDR1 is LGHNA and CDR2 is YNFKEQ. CDR3 length: 15 amino acids.